The 27 T cell receptor beta chains presented below share a single source sample, sequenced in a study of CD8 T cells in ankylosing spondylitis. TCRdb re-derived calls from the 5' RACE reads in MiXCR, one entry per CDR3 protein. The table has fewer than 350,000 distinct CDR3 sequences, 11% seen once. The sequencing sample was made of blood, either unsorted or a sorted T cell fraction (not recorded which). Receptors originate from a female donor with ankylosing spondylitis or in good health (not recorded which).

This clonotype was seen many times. This chain connects TRBV3-1 to TRBJ1-5; TRBD1 matches at 9 bases. The CDR3 extends over 15 amino acids. Germline CDR1 reads LGHDT; CDR2 reads YNNKEL (reference sequence). V gave up 6 bases and J gave up 4 bases; unmatched junction bases: 7. The DNA of the CDR3 is TGTGCCAGCAGGTCAGGACAGGGGAGTAATCAGCCCCAGCATTTT. This translates into CASRSGQGSNQPQHF.

This clonotype was picked up many times. J is TRBJ2-5 and V is TRBV5-1, with 9 bases that match TRBD2. CDR3 length: 15 residues. V dropped 4 bases and J dropped 4; count of bases not matched to a gene: 8. Germline loops: CDR1 SGHRS, CDR2 YFSETQ. CDR3: CASSAQLAGTETQYF. DNA of the CDR3: TGCGCCAGCAGCGCCCAACTAGCGGGTACAGAGACCCAGTACTTC.

This clonotype was recorded many times. V is TRBV5-1 and J is TRBJ2-7; 7 positions agree with TRBD1. J was trimmed by 4 bases and V by 0 bases; bases with no gene match: 7. The CDR3 consists of 15 residues. Germline-derived CDR1 and CDR2 are SGHRS and YFSETQ. The CDR3 DNA sequence: TGCGCCAGCAGCTTGGGAGGGACAGTGTCTTACGAGCAGTACTTC. Translated: CASSLGGTVSYEQYF.

This clonotype occurred many times. The gene calls are TRBV6-1 and TRBJ1-6; D unclear. The CDR3 has 13 amino acids. Germline V CDR1 and CDR2: MNHNS, SASEGT. The CDR3, as DNA: TGTGCTGTTCGGAGCTCCTATAATTCACCCCTCCACTTT. Residues: CAVRSSYNSPLHF.

This clonotype occurred a few times. The gene calls are TRBV5-1 and TRBJ1-1, with TRBD1 as a possible D gene (5 bases). CDR3 length equals 14 residues. Per germline, CDR1 SGHRS and CDR2 YFSETQ. V dropped 3 bases and J dropped 2 bases, with 11 bases sitting between them. This CDR3 reads CASSSKTDNTEAFF. In nucleotides, the CDR3 is TGCGCCAGCAGCTCCAAGACAGATAACACTGAAGCTTTCTTT.

This clonotype was found many times. This chain uses TRBV5-1 with TRBJ2-7; D gene uncertain. The V end lost 1 base, the J end lost 5 bases, and 19 bases lay between the germline ends. Looked up from germline, CDR1 is SGHRS and CDR2 is YFSETQ. CDR3 length: 16 residues. The CDR3 here is CASSLQVLAPPDEQYF. The CDR3 DNA reads as TGCGCCAGCAGCTTGCAGGTGTTGGCGCCACCGGACGAGCAGTACTTC.

This clonotype came up many times. The chain carries TRBV4-2 and TRBJ2-3; D gene unclear. Germline CDR1 LGHNA, CDR2 YNFKEQ. V was pared by 4 bases and J by 0 bases, with 11 bases between. This CDR3 has 15 amino acids. In nucleotides, the CDR3 is TGTGCCAGCAGCCCGGCCGACGATAGCACAGATACGCAGTATTTT. Protein: CASSPADDSTDTQYF.

This clonotype was counted many times. The rearrangement joins TRBV4-3 to TRBJ1-2; TRBD1 might be the D (6 bases). This CDR3 is 15 amino acids long. Germline CDR1 LGHNA, CDR2 YSLEER. Trimming removed 1 base from V and 0 bases from J, with 9 bases in between. CDR3 protein: CASSQVQGTNYGYTF. The CDR3, as DNA: TGCGCCAGCAGCCAAGTGCAGGGGACTAACTATGGCTACACCTTC.

This clonotype occurred many times. This chain uses TRBV6-5 with TRBJ1-1; 8 bases are shared with TRBD1. The CDR3 has 15 amino acids. Germline values: CDR1 MNHEY, CDR2 SVGAGI. V lost 3 bases, J lost 7 bases, and 10 bases stayed unmatched. The CDR3 DNA follows: TGTGCCAGCAGTTATAGGACAGGGAGTGGAAATGAAGCTTTCTTT. It yields the protein CASSYRTGSGNEAFF.

There are many counts of this clonotype. The chain couples TRBV5-1 to TRBJ2-3; D ambiguous. With 0 bases removed from V and 0 bases from J, the gap between germline ends came to 8 bases. Germline V gene sequence: CDR1 SGHRS, CDR2 YFSETQ. The CDR3 runs to 15 residues. DNA of the CDR3: TGCGCCAGCAGCTTGGGAATTACTAGCACAGATACGCAGTATTTT. Translated: CASSLGITSTDTQYF.

This clonotype has at least ten counts. The chain recombines TRBV5-6 with TRBJ2-1, with TRBD2 matching over 7 bases. Trimming removed 1 base from V and 0 bases from J; junction bases left unmatched: 7. In germline, CDR1 is SGHDT, CDR2 YYEEEE. CDR3 length: 17 amino acids. The CDR3 sequence: CASSLRLRESSYNEQFF. The DNA for the CDR3 is TGTGCCAGCAGCTTGAGGCTGCGGGAGAGCTCCTACAATGAGCAGTTCTTC.

Ten or more counts support this clonotype. The genes are TRBV12-3 or TRBV12-4 and TRBJ1-2, with TRBD1 as a possible D gene (6 bases). CDR3 length equals 13 residues. V was shortened by 7 bases and J by 0 bases, with 9 bases between the two germline ends. The CDR3 sequence is CASKGGANYGYTF. The CDR3 nucleotides read TGTGCCAGCAAAGGGGGTGCTAACTATGGCTACACCTTC.

This clonotype has ten or more counts. The V and J genes are TRBV4-1 and TRBJ2-5; D gene uncertain. This CDR3 is 13 amino acids long. Looked up from germline, CDR1 is MGHRA and CDR2 is YSYEKL. Trimming removed 1 base at V and 1 base at J, with 4 bases between. The CDR3 loop is CASSQVTQETQYF. The CDR3 bases are TGCGCCAGCAGCCAAGTTACCCAAGAGACCCAGTACTTC.

This clonotype showed up many times. This chain uses TRBV7-9 with TRBJ2-7, with D possibly being TRBD1 (5 bases). The V gene's germline CDR1 is SEHNR and CDR2 FQNEAQ (reference sequence). CDR3 size: 12 residues. V shed 8 bases and J shed 2 bases, with 10 bases lying between them. The CDR3 sequence is CASGLDTYEQYF. In DNA form, the CDR3 reads TGTGCCAGCGGATTGGACACCTACGAGCAGTACTTC. Supplemented by reference TRBV7-9 and TRBJ2-7, the full variable domain reads DTGVSQNPRHKITKRGQNVTFRCDPISEHNRLYWYRQTLGQGPEFLTYFQNEAQLEKSRLLSDRFSAERPKGSFSTLEIQRTEQGDSAMYLCASGLDTYEQYFGPGTRLTVT.

This clonotype has only a few counts. This chain joins TRBV24-1 and TRBJ2-1, with D possibly matching TRBD2 (6 bases). In germline, CDR1 is KGHDR, CDR2 SFDVKD. The V and J ends lost 1 base and 4 bases respectively, with 7 bases between them. This CDR3 spans 14 amino acids. Here the CDR3 reads CATSDFRGYNEQFF. CDR3 coding DNA: TGTGCCACCAGTGATTTTCGGGGGTACAATGAGCAGTTCTTC.

This clonotype was detected many times. This chain links TRBV29-1 with TRBJ2-3, with 7 nucleotides matching TRBD1. Germline trimming cut 6 bases from V and 4 bases from J; bases unmatched to any gene: 7. This CDR3 is 13 amino acids long. Germline CDR1 reads SQVTM; CDR2 reads ANQGSEA. CDR3 nucleotide sequence: TGCAGCGTCCGACAGGGTGGGTCAGATACGCAGTATTTT. Its translation is CSVRQGGSDTQYF.

This sequence joins TRBV27 and TRBJ2-5, with D maybe TRBD2 (6 bases). Germline V gives CDR1 MNHEY, CDR2 SMNVEV (reference sequence). The CDR3 loop spans 13 amino acids. V lost 5 bases and J lost 4, with 11 bases in between. The CDR3 is CASSRGGRETQYF. The CDR3 nucleotides read TGTGCCAGCAGTAGAGGAGGGAGAGAGACCCAGTACTTC.

Of note for this clonotype: This may stem from a read error, because a much larger clone lies one nucleotide away. The chain carries TRBV20-1 and TRBJ2-2; perhaps TRBD2 as D (5 bases). This CDR3 spans 14 amino acids. The V gene's germline CDR1 is DFQATT and CDR2 SNEGSKA (reference sequence). The CDR3 DNA is TGCAGTACTAGAAGGGAATCGAACACCGGGGAGCTGTTTTTT. Protein sequence: CSTRRESNTGELFF.

This clonotype was counted ten times or more. This chain connects TRBV20-1 to TRBJ2-7; D might be TRBD1 (5 bases). The CDR3 has 14 amino acids. V lost 3 bases, J lost 6 bases, and 18 bases lay in between. Germline V gives CDR1 DFQATT, CDR2 SNEGSKA (reference sequence). The chain's CDR3 is CSASQGRVAREQYF. The CDR3 nucleotides read TGCAGTGCTAGCCAAGGCAGGGTTGCGCGCGAGCAGTACTTC.

This clonotype was seen ten or more times. This chain connects TRBV18 to TRBJ2-5, with TRBD1 as a possible D gene (6 bases). V shed 3 bases and J shed 7 bases, with 15 bases lying between them. CDR1 is KGHSH, CDR2 LQKENI, per germline. This CDR3 contains 14 residues. This CDR3 is CASSPATGGGTQYF. The CDR3 DNA reads TGTGCCAGCTCACCGGCGACAGGAGGAGGGACCCAGTACTTC.

In its sample, this clonotype was seen many times. J is TRBJ2-1 and V is TRBV6-2 or TRBV6-3; 11 bases are a match to TRBD2. In germline, CDR1 is MNHEY, CDR2 SVGEGT. The CDR3 totals 20 residues. V was pared by 0 bases and J by 1 base, with 11 bases of the junction left unmatched. The CDR3 nucleotides read TGTGCCAGCAGTTACTCGGGGGTAGCGGGAGGGCCTAGGTCCTACAATGAGCAGTTCTTC. Translation: CASSYSGVAGGPRSYNEQFF.

This clonotype was detected ten times or more. This chain's CDR3 is CASSLALRRNRNTGELFF. In nucleotides, the CDR3 is TGTGCCAGCAGTTTAGCGCTAAGGAGGAACCGTAACACCGGGGAGCTGTTTTTT. The J gene is TRBJ2-2, the V gene TRBV12-3 or TRBV12-4; D may be TRBD2 (5 bases). V was pared by 0 bases and J by 2 bases, with 16 bases between. This CDR3 contains 18 residues.

This clonotype was recorded at least ten times. The chain joins TRBV28 to TRBJ2-1; 9 bases match TRBD2. The V gene's germline CDR1 is MDHEN and CDR2 SYDVKM. CDR3 length equals 17 residues. V lost 6 bases, J lost 0 bases, and 9 bases stayed unmatched. The CDR3 spells CASRHPSGVSSYNEQFF. CDR3 nucleotides: TGTGCCAGCAGACACCCTAGCGGGGTGAGCTCCTACAATGAGCAGTTCTTC.

There are a few counts of this clonotype. V is TRBV12-3 or TRBV12-4 and J is TRBJ1-1; D may be TRBD1 (5 bases). There are 16 residues in the CDR3. V lost 6 bases and J lost 0, with 17 bases in between. CDR3 amino acids: CASRYTGTVMNTEAFF. The CDR3, as DNA: TGTGCCAGCAGGTATACCGGGACGGTTATGAACACTGAAGCTTTCTTT.

Many counts were recorded for this clonotype. The chain links TRBV10-3 to TRBJ2-3; no definite D call. The CDR3 runs to 11 residues. CDR1 ENHRY and CDR2 SYGVKD come from the germline V gene. The ends were cut back, 4 bases at V and 2 bases at J, with 1 base in the middle. In DNA form, the CDR3 reads TGTGCCATCAGTGTCACAGATACGCAGTATTTT. This translates into CAISVTDTQYF.

This clonotype has a count of ten or more. The chain employs TRBV27 and TRBJ1-2; D is ambiguous. Trimming pared 4 bases from V and 0 bases from J, leaving 6 bases between. The CDR3 runs 13 residues. Germline V CDR1 and CDR2: MNHEY, SMNVEV (reference sequence). The CDR3 DNA reads as TGTGCCAGCAGTTCCTTGGCTAACTATGGCTACACCTTC. It encodes CASSSLANYGYTF.

Ten or more counts support this clonotype. This rearrangement joins TRBV10-3 to TRBJ2-3; no firm D call. The germline gives CDR1 ENHRY, CDR2 SYGVKD. V lost 4 bases and J 3 bases, leaving 11 bases between the germline ends. This CDR3 is built from 14 residues. The CDR3 nucleotides read TGTGCCATCAGTGCATGGGGTAGGACAGATACGCAGTATTTT. It yields the protein CAISAWGRTDTQYF.